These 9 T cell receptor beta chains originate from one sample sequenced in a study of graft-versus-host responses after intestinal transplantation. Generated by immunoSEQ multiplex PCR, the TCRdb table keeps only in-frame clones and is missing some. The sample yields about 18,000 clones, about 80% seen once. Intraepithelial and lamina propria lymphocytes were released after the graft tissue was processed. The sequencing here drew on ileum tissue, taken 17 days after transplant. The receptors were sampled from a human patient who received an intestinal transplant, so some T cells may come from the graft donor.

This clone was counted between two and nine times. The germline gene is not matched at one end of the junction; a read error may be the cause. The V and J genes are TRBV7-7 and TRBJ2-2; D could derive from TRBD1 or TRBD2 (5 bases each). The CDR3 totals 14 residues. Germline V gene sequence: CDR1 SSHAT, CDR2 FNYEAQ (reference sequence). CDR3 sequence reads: CASSLRGNTGELFF. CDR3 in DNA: TGTGCTAGCAGCTTGAGGGGGAACACCGGGGAGCTGTTTTTT.

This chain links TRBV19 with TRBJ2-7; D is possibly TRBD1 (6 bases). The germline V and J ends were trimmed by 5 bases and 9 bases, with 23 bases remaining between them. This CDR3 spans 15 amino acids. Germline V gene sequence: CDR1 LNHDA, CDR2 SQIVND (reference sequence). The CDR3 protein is CASSEWTDRIRGQYF. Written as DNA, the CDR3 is TGTGCCAGTAGTGAATGGACAGATCGTATACGCGGGCAGTACTTC.

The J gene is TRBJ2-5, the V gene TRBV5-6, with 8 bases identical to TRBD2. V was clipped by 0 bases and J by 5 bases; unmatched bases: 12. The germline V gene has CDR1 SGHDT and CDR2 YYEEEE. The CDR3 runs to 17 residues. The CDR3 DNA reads TGTGCCAGCAGCTTGGAGGTTTACGGGAGGGCGTGGGAGACCCAGTACTTC. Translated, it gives CASSLEVYGRAWETQYF.

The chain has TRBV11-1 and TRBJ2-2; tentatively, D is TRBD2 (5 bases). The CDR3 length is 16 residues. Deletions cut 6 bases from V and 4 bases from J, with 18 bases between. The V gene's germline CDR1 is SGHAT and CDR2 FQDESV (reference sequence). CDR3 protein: CASRREWIEGTGELFF. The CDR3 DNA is TGTGCCAGCAGGAGGGAGTGGATAGAAGGCACCGGGGAGCTGTTTTTT.

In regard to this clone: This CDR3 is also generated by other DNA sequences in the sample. CDR3 sequence reads: CATSRAGSQETQYF. The DNA for the CDR3 is TGTGCCACCAGCAGGGCTGGCAGTCAAGAGACCCAGTACTTC. The chain is built from TRBV15 and TRBJ2-5; D ambiguous. The V gene's germline CDR1 is LNHNV and CDR2 YYDKDF (reference sequence). The CDR3 contains 14 residues. V gave up 3 bases and J gave up 2 bases, with 10 bases separating them.

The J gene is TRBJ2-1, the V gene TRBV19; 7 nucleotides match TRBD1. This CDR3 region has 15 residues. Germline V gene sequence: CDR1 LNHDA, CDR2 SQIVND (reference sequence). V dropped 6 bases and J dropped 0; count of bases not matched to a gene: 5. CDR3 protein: CASRPGQSSYNEQFF. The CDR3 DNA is TGTGCCAGTAGGCCGGGACAGAGCTCCTACAATGAGCAGTTCTTC.

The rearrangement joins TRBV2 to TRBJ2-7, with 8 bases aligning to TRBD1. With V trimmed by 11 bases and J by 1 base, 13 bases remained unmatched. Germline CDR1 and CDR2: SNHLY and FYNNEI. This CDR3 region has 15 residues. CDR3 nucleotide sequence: TGTGCCTTCGACAGTCCGGACAGGGAATCCTACGAGCAGTACTTC. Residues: CAFDSPDRESYEQYF.

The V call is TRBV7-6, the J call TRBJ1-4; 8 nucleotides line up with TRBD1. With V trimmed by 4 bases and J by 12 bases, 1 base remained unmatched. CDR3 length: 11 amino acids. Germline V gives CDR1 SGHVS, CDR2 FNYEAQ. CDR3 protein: CASSSQGELFF. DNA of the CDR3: TGTGCCAGCAGCTCACAGGGGGAACTGTTTTTT.

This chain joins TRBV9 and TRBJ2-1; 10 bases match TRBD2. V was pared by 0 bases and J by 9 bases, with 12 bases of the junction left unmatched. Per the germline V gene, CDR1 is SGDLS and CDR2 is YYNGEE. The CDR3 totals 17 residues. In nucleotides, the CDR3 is TGTGCCAGCAGCGTAGAAGGGTGGCTAGCGGGAGAGTCTGAGCAGTTCTTC. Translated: CASSVEGWLAGESEQFF.